The 8 T cell receptor beta chains listed next were all sequenced from one sample in a study of blood T cells in healthy people across ages. Primers used in a second PCR of about 7 to 12 cycles were a sample-barcoded 5' primer and a J-beta primer mix. TCRdb re-analysed the 5' RACE reads in MiXCR, keeping a single row per CDR3 protein. The sample records 730,000 or so distinct CDR3 sequences, around 43% being singletons. Sequencing input: blood. Receptors originate from an elderly man in good health.

This clonotype came up a few times. The V gene is TRBV6-2 or TRBV6-3, the J gene TRBJ1-2, with TRBD1 as a possible D gene (5 bases). Trimming took off 3 bases at V and 0 bases at J, with 11 bases between the two ends. From germline, CDR1 is MNHEY and CDR2 SVGEGT. The CDR3 consists of 15 residues. The CDR3 sequence: CASSYRQSTNYGYTF. CDR3 DNA sequence: TGTGCCAGCAGTTATCGACAGTCCACTAACTATGGCTACACCTTC.

The chain couples TRBV27 to TRBJ2-5; D may be TRBD2 (6 bases). CDR1 is MNHEY, CDR2 SMNVEV, per germline (reference sequence). V lost 2 bases to trimming and J lost 7 bases, with 17 bases between them. The CDR3 spans 15 residues. CDR3 region: CASSLELGRRGTQYF. CDR3 in DNA: TGTGCCAGCAGTTTAGAACTAGGAAGGAGGGGGACCCAGTACTTC.

Concerning this clonotype itself: Germline is not matched at one junction end, which may reflect a read error. This chain's CDR3 is CAGSQDSGTDTQYF. The CDR3 DNA reads TGCGCCGGCAGCCAAGACTCGGGAACAGATACGCAGTATTTT. This chain uses TRBV4-3 with TRBJ2-3, with D possibly matching TRBD2 (5 bases). The germline gives CDR1 LGHNA, CDR2 YSLEER. The CDR3 is 14 residues long.

This clonotype came up a few times. The V and J genes are TRBV9 and TRBJ2-4; D is perhaps TRBD1 (5 bases). Deletions cut 0 bases from V and 1 base from J, with 11 bases between. Looked up from germline, CDR1 is SGDLS and CDR2 is YYNGEE. The CDR3 covers 16 residues. Written as DNA, the CDR3 is TGTGCCAGCAGCGTAGCTACAGGTTGGGCCAAAAACATTCAGTACTTC. It is translated as CASSVATGWAKNIQYF.

The chain recombines TRBV20-1 with TRBJ1-5, with TRBD1 identical over 8 bases. Per the germline V gene, CDR1 is DFQATT and CDR2 is SNEGSKA (reference sequence). CDR3 length equals 17 residues. J gave up 3 bases and V 4 bases, and 14 bases lay outside the gene matches. Here the CDR3 reads CSATMDREPFFNQPQHF. As DNA, the CDR3 is TGCAGTGCTACAATGGACAGGGAGCCCTTCTTCAATCAGCCCCAGCATTTT.

The CDR3 DNA follows: TGTGCCACTAGCCCGGGACAGGGGGCGGGCAATGAGCAGTACTTC. It yields the protein CATSPGQGAGNEQYF. This sequence joins TRBV15 and TRBJ2-4, with 12 bases that match TRBD1. Germline V gene data show CDR1 as LNHNV and CDR2 as YYDKDF (reference sequence). Trimming at V came to 9 bases and at J to 13 bases, leaving 16 bases not matched to a gene. The CDR3 length is 15 residues.

This clonotype was detected only a few times. The chain couples TRBV2 to TRBJ1-5, with 7 bases that match TRBD1. The CDR3 totals 13 residues. The germline CDR1 and CDR2 sequences are SNHLY and FYNNEI. V trimming: 6 bases; J trimming: 4 bases; junction bases outside the gene matches: 3. The CDR3 DNA reads TGTGCCAGCAGGACAGGGTGGAATCAGCCCCAGCATTTT. It translates to CASRTGWNQPQHF.

This clonotype was found a few times. This rearrangement joins TRBV6-2 or TRBV6-3 to TRBJ2-4, with D possibly being TRBD2 (5 bases). The CDR3 runs to 15 residues. V lost 4 bases and J 7 bases, leaving 17 bases between the germline ends. Germline V gene lookup returns CDR1 MNHEY and CDR2 SVGEGT. CDR3 coding DNA: TGTGCCAGCAGTTCCCTGGTGGAGGCGGCGAACATTCAGTACTTC. Protein product: CASSSLVEAANIQYF.